The next 21 T cell receptor beta chains were all read from a single sample in a study of blood T cell repertoires in COVID-19 (dated by TCRdb to about 2020). The library relied on the immunoSEQ multiplex PCR assay. Held by TCRdb, this immuneACCESS table contains in-frame sequences only and omits some clones. Under half of the omission traces to an unresolved V gene where checked; the cause of the rest is unknown. Within this sample are 200,000 or so clones, with around three quarters of them counted one time only. Roughly 6% of the sample is held by the ten biggest clonotypes. The specimen sequenced was peripheral blood. These receptors came from a woman aged 70 to 79 with acute or convalescent COVID-19.

The chain joins TRBV10-2 to TRBJ2-6; tentative D call: TRBD1 (5 bases). Germline-derived CDR1 and CDR2 are WSHSY and SAAADI. V was cut by 6 bases and J by 0 bases, with 12 bases left in between. The length of the CDR3 is 16 residues. Here the CDR3 reads CASRLSGFSGANVLTF. For the CDR3, the DNA is TGCGCCAGCAGGCTTTCAGGGTTCTCTGGGGCCAACGTCCTGACTTTC.

This clone was detected once. The genes are TRBV18 and TRBJ2-7, with TRBD1 matching over 8 bases. The CDR3 is 14 residues long. Trimming took 2 bases from V and 4 from J; bases not matched to a gene: 4. From germline, CDR1 is KGHSH and CDR2 LQKENI. CDR3: CASSPVGQGYEQYF. CDR3 DNA: TGTGCCAGCTCACCAGTTGGACAGGGATACGAGCAGTACTTC.

V is TRBV6-5 and J is TRBJ2-2; 7 nucleotides agree with TRBD1. This CDR3 is 15 amino acids long. The germline CDR1 and CDR2 sequences are MNHEY and SVGAGI. The ends lost 7 bases at V and 3 bases at J; junction bases unmatched: 8. The CDR3 reads CASKKPGQYTGELFF. Here the CDR3 DNA reads TGTGCCAGCAAAAAACCGGGACAGTACACCGGGGAGCTGTTTTTT.

The chain uses TRBV7-3 and TRBJ2-5; D remains unclear. Germline CDR1 reads SGHTA; CDR2 reads FQGTGA. V dropped 0 bases and J dropped 3 bases, with 8 bases sitting between them. The CDR3 runs 14 residues. The CDR3 region is CASSLTAAEETQYF. In nucleotides, the CDR3 is TGTGCCAGCAGCTTAACGGCGGCAGAAGAGACCCAGTACTTC.

The gene calls are TRBV3-1 (or the pseudogene TRBV3-2) and TRBJ1-1; 8 bases agree with TRBD1. The CDR3 spans 12 residues. Germline values: CDR1 LGHDT, CDR2 YNNKEL (reference sequence). J was trimmed by 13 bases and V by 3 bases; bases with no gene match: 7. DNA of the CDR3: TGTGCCAGCAGCCAGGGGACAGGAATAGTTTTCTTT. Its translation is CASSQGTGIVFF.

V gene TRBV27 combines with J gene TRBJ1-2; TRBD1 matches 8 bases. This CDR3 comprises 16 residues. V shed 3 bases and J 8 bases; nucleotides not matched to a gene: 14. Germline-derived CDR1 and CDR2 are MNHEY and SMNVEV (reference sequence). CDR3 loop: CASSFDYAGTGHGYTF. In DNA form, the CDR3 reads TGTGCCAGCAGTTTCGATTACGCCGGGACAGGCCACGGCTACACCTTC.

This clone was observed a single time. The V call is TRBV7-2, the J call TRBJ1-1, with 7 bases aligning to TRBD1. CDR3 length: 13 amino acids. The J segment lost 5 bases and the V segment lost 6 bases, leaving 6 bases of the junction unmatched. Germline loops: CDR1 SGHTA, CDR2 FQGNSA. The CDR3 DNA reads TGTGCCAGCAGTGGACAGGCGCGGACTGAAGCTTTCTTT. It yields the protein CASSGQARTEAFF.

The chain recombines TRBV28 with TRBJ1-3; TRBD1 matches 7 bases. The CDR3 runs to 16 residues. CDR1 is MDHEN and CDR2 is SYDVKM in the germline V gene. The junction had 9 bases not matched to a gene; V was cut back by 3 bases and J by 4 bases. The CDR3 bases are TGTGCCAGCAGTTTCATCGCCGGGACAGTGGGAAACACCATATATTTT. Residues: CASSFIAGTVGNTIYF.

This clone was seen only once. The V call is TRBV29-1, the J call TRBJ1-4; the D gene is possibly TRBD1 (6 bases). CDR1 SQVTM and CDR2 ANQGSEA come from the germline V gene. The CDR3 has 12 amino acids. In DNA form, the CDR3 reads TGCGGCTTTTTGACAGGAGGCGGAAAACTGTTTTTT. As protein: CGFLTGGGKLFF.

The chain employs TRBV5-5 and TRBJ1-5; TRBD1 matches at 7 bases. With 4 bases clipped from V and 1 base from J, the junction kept 17 bases outside the gene matches. The CDR3 extends over 19 amino acids. Germline V gene sequence: CDR1 SGHKS, CDR2 YYEKEE (reference sequence). The CDR3 nucleotides are TGTGCCAGCAGCACCCACCCGGGACAGAGGTTGAGGAGCAATCAGCCCCAGCATTTT. Amino acids: CASSTHPGQRLRSNQPQHF.

This chain joins TRBV28 and TRBJ2-1; 9 bases match TRBD2. V was pared by 5 bases and J by 5 bases, with 1 base of the junction left unmatched. The length of the CDR3 is 13 residues. In germline, CDR1 is MDHEN, CDR2 SYDVKM. CDR3: CASSRTSDNEQFF. Here the CDR3 DNA reads TGTGCCAGCAGTCGGACTAGCGACAATGAGCAGTTCTTC. Full variable domain (remainder filled in from reference TRBV28 and TRBJ2-1): DVKVTQSSRYLVKRTGEKVFLECVQDMDHENMFWYRQDPGLGLRLIYFSYDVKMKEKGDIPEGYSVSREKKERFSLILESASTNQTSMYLCASSRTSDNEQFFGPGTRLTVL.

The chain combines TRBV24-1 with TRBJ2-5, with D possibly matching TRBD1 (5 bases). V shed 1 base and J shed 3 bases, with 11 bases lying between them. The CDR3 spans 15 residues. In germline, CDR1 is KGHDR, CDR2 SFDVKD. The CDR3 nucleotides are TGTGCCACCAGTGATTTTGACAGTTCTAAAGAGACCCAGTACTTC. Protein: CATSDFDSSKETQYF.

This chain connects TRBV29-1 to TRBJ2-1, with 7 bases matching TRBD2. The J segment lost 8 bases and the V segment lost 1 base, leaving 5 bases of the junction unmatched. This CDR3 region has 13 residues. Germline CDR1 and CDR2: SQVTM and ANQGSEA. CDR3 in amino acids: CSVEGEGGDEQFF. As DNA, the CDR3 is TGCAGCGTTGAAGGGGAGGGCGGGGATGAGCAGTTCTTC.

This chain uses TRBV19 with TRBJ1-6; the D is unclear. The ends were cut back, 3 bases at V and 8 bases at J, with 11 bases in the middle. The length of the CDR3 is 14 residues. Germline V CDR1 and CDR2: LNHDA, SQIVND (reference sequence). CDR3 loop: CASSISGADSPLHF. The CDR3 bases are TGTGCCAGTAGTATCTCGGGAGCCGATTCACCCCTCCACTTT.

The chain has TRBV19 and TRBJ2-1, with D possibly TRBD2 on 6 matching bases. Deletions cut 1 base from V and 3 bases from J, with 16 bases between. The CDR3 has 17 residues. The germline V gene has CDR1 LNHDA and CDR2 SQIVND (reference sequence). The chain's CDR3 is CASSIGGTDSFYNEQFF. DNA of the CDR3: TGTGCCAGTAGTATAGGCGGGACGGACTCCTTCTACAATGAGCAGTTCTTC.

The chain recombines TRBV19 with TRBJ2-1; D ambiguous. Trimming removed 5 bases from V and 5 bases from J, with 10 bases in between. This CDR3 has 13 residues. Germline V gene sequence: CDR1 LNHDA, CDR2 SQIVND (reference sequence). In DNA, the CDR3 is TGTGCCAGTAGTGAGCGTTCGAACAATGAGCAGTTCTTC. It translates to CASSERSNNEQFF.

The CDR3 reads CASSVVGEDNEQFF. CDR3 nucleotides: TGTGCCAGCAGCGTAGTAGGGGAGGACAATGAGCAGTTCTTC. The chain couples TRBV9 to TRBJ2-1; D perhaps matches TRBD2 (6 bases). The CDR3 has 14 residues. CDR1 is SGDLS, CDR2 YYNGEE, per germline. V lost 0 bases, J lost 5 bases, and 9 bases lay in between. The variable domain in full, with the rest retrieved from reference TRBV9 and TRBJ2-1, is DSGVTQTPKHLITATGQRVTLRCSPRSGDLSVYWYQQSLDQGLQFLIQYYNGEERAKGNILERFSAQQFPDLHSELNLSSLELGDSALYFCASSVVGEDNEQFFGPGTRLTVL.

CDR3 coding DNA: TGTGCCAGCAGCTTAGTGGGGGCGCGGGAGCAGTACTTC. Translating gives CASSLVGAREQYF. The chain recombines TRBV7-9 with TRBJ2-7, with D perhaps TRBD1 (6 bases). This CDR3 has 13 residues. The germline V gene encodes CDR1 SEHNR and CDR2 FQNEAQ (reference sequence). With 1 base removed from V and 7 bases from J, the gap between germline ends came to 11 bases.

This chain joins TRBV25-1 and TRBJ2-7; TRBD2 is a possible D gene (6 bases). CDR3 length: 17 amino acids. The germline V gene encodes CDR1 MGHDK and CDR2 SYGVNS. V lost 6 bases and J 0 bases, leaving 21 bases between the germline ends. CDR3 sequence (DNA): TGTGCCAGCAGCCCCTCCCTCCCGGGAGCACCCTCCTACGAGCAGTACTTC. Its protein product is CASSPSLPGAPSYEQYF.

V usage is TRBV18 and J usage is TRBJ2-3; TRBD2 matches at 13 bases. The CDR3 loop spans 19 amino acids. Germline-derived CDR1 and CDR2 are KGHSH and LQKENI. The V and J ends lost 3 bases and 0 bases, in that order; junction bases with no gene match: 9. CDR3 DNA sequence: TGTGCCAGCTCACCCCGACCGGGACTAGCGGGACCTAGCACAGATACGCAGTATTTT. Protein product: CASSPRPGLAGPSTDTQYF.

The chain carries TRBV5-1 and TRBJ2-7; 8 positions agree with TRBD2. Unmatched junction bases numbered 10, after V lost 5 bases and J lost 0 bases. The CDR3 runs to 16 residues. Germline V CDR1 and CDR2: SGHRS, YFSETQ. CDR3 coding DNA: TGCGCCAGCAGTTTGCCGGGCGGGAGGACCTCCTACGAGCAGTACTTC. It specifies CASSLPGGRTSYEQYF. Full variable domain (remainder filled in from reference TRBV5-1 and TRBJ2-7): KAGVTQTPRYLIKTRGQQVTLSCSPISGHRSVSWYQQTPGQGLQFLFEYFSETQRNKGNFPGRFSGRQFSNSRSEMNVSTLELGDSALYLCASSLPGGRTSYEQYFGPGTRLTVT.